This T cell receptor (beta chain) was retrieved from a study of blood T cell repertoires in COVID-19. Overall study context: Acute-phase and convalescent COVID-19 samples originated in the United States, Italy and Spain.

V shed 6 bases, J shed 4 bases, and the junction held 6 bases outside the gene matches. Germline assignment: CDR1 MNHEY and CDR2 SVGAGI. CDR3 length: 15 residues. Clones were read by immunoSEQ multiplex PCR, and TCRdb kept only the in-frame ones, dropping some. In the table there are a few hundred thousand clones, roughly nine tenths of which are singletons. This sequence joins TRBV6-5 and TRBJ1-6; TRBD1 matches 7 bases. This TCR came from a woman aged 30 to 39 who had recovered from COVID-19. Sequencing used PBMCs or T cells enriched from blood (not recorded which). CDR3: CASRSDREYNSPLHF. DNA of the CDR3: TGTGCCAGCAGAAGCGACAGGGAGTATAATTCACCCCTCCACTTT.